The entry below describes one T cell receptor (beta chain). Germline V gene data show CDR1 as MGHRA and CDR2 as YSYEKL. The ends were cut back, 6 bases at V and 5 bases at J, with 20 bases in the middle. The CDR3 is 16 residues long. The treatment denotes: oral pan-JAK inhibitor, 5-10 mg twice daily. PBMCs, the starting material, were the source of sorted CD4+ and CD8+ T cells. TCR sequencing used cDNA made by reverse transcription of extracted RNA. Assay used: immunoSEQ multiplex PCR; TCRdb lists only in-frame clones, some missing. Seen here are hundreds of thousands of clones, around 64% observed once, and the top ten hold 0.75% to 0.95%. The data belong to a study of CD8+ T cells in alopecia areata.

The specimen comprised CD4+ T cells sorted from blood, sampled around week 53, from a patient treated with tofacitinib. The chain recombines TRBV4-1 with TRBJ2-1; D may be TRBD2 (5 bases). The clonotype was recovered from a human donor with alopecia areata. CDR3 region: CASRRQWAEGNNEQFF. The CDR3 DNA sequence: TGCGCCAGCAGGCGCCAGTGGGCTGAGGGAAACAATGAGCAGTTCTTC.